This TCR beta chain was observed in a study of shared clonotypes between healthy human individuals. Study-wide findings and caveats: Shared clonotypes across all four donors exceeded non-shared ones in generation probability. Sharing across four donors was highest in naive CD4 (roughly 5%) and lowest in memory CD8 (approximately 0.4%).

The CDR3 extends over 16 amino acids. Germline V CDR1 and CDR2: SGDLS, YYNGEE. The ends were cut back, 0 bases at V and 8 bases at J, with 18 bases in the middle. Original methodology: Sequence data from immunoSEQ were junction-only and lacked quality scores; consequently, filtering differed. Measured with immunoSEQ multiplex PCR; TCRdb has only the in-frame clones, and not every one. V and J calls and clone size are copied from that table; D and trimming were computed from the DNA. This sample has roughly 170,000 clones, with roughly 70% found just once. A note on this clone: What it binds is unknown.

The chain links TRBV9 to TRBJ2-1; D is perhaps TRBD2 (5 bases). This sequence originates from a young man in good health. The source material was memory CD4+ T cells sorted from blood. Subset meaning: CD45RA-negative fraction. The CDR3 DNA reads as TGTGCCAGCAGCGTAGCCTTAGCCGAAAGCGGTCATGAGCAGTTCTTC. It encodes CASSVALAESGHEQFF.